A selection of T cell receptor beta chains follows, all from one sample in a study of cytomegalovirus exposure and HLA in healthy donors. Measured with immunoSEQ multiplex PCR; TCRdb has only the in-frame clones, and not every one. The table lists roughly 77,000 clones, 10% of them singletons, with approximately 25% in the top ten. The specimen was PBMCs. The receptor source for this set is a man aged 55 to 70 in good health and CMV-seropositive. The CDR3 runs from the conserved cysteine through the conserved F or W.

j_call: TRBJ1-6
v_call: TRBV5-8
cdr3_aa: CASGDLWALPGNSPLHF

j_call: TRBJ2-5
v_call: TRBV28
cdr3_aa: CASSLRQGATQETQYF

j_call: TRBJ2-2
v_call: TRBV18
cdr3_aa: CASSPIAGADTGELFF

j_call: TRBJ2-3
v_call: TRBV5-1
cdr3_aa: CASSLPTPNTQYF

j_call: TRBJ2-5
v_call: TRBV4-1
cdr3_aa: CARSQEPIQQAQYF

j_call: TRBJ1-1
v_call: TRBV5-5
cdr3_aa: CASSFDWNTEAFF

j_call: TRBJ1-4
v_call: TRBV28
cdr3_aa: CASSPGYNEKLFF

j_call: TRBJ2-5
v_call: TRBV5-1
cdr3_aa: CASSQPAAPLKVPGETQYF

j_call: TRBJ1-6
v_call: TRBV28
cdr3_aa: CASSLTGWSYNSPLHF

j_call: TRBJ1-2
v_call: TRBV6-5
cdr3_aa: CASSYSVAGDYGYTF

j_call: TRBJ2-5
v_call: TRBV9
cdr3_aa: CASSKTSVETQYF

j_call: TRBJ2-5
v_call: TRBV28
cdr3_aa: CASSFWGRETQYF

j_call: TRBJ2-4
v_call: TRBV19
cdr3_aa: CASSIDSGGNIQYF

j_call: TRBJ2-6
v_call: TRBV6-1
cdr3_aa: CASSEQRAGSLGANVLTF

j_call: TRBJ1-5
v_call: TRBV6-5
cdr3_aa: CASSSQGHSYQPQHF

j_call: TRBJ1-2
v_call: TRBV5-4
cdr3_aa: CASSSTGGIYGYTF

j_call: TRBJ1-1
v_call: TRBV6-5
cdr3_aa: CASITRGKMNTEAFF

j_call: TRBJ2-5
v_call: TRBV25-1
cdr3_aa: CASISGQGHQEQYF

j_call: TRBJ1-1
v_call: TRBV6-5
cdr3_aa: CASTKVGGKNTEAFF

j_call: TRBJ1-6
v_call: TRBV19
cdr3_aa: CASSDSNGSPLHF

j_call: TRBJ1-1
v_call: TRBV11-2
cdr3_aa: CASSLRDSEAFF

j_call: TRBJ2-6
v_call: TRBV19
cdr3_aa: CASSLGSASGANVLTF

j_call: TRBJ2-2
v_call: TRBV29-1
cdr3_aa: CSAADTGELFF

j_call: TRBJ1-6
v_call: TRBV25-1
cdr3_aa: CASTPHDNISPLHF

j_call: TRBJ1-2
v_call: TRBV6-5
cdr3_aa: CASRGTGSYGYTF

j_call: TRBJ2-5
v_call: TRBV11-3
cdr3_aa: CASSLGRETQYF

j_call: TRBJ2-3
v_call: TRBV5-4
cdr3_aa: CASMDRVEDTQYF

j_call: TRBJ2-3
v_call: TRBV19
cdr3_aa: CASSTNTDTQYF

j_call: TRBJ1-2
v_call: TRBV5-5
cdr3_aa: CASSAQAAYGYTF

j_call: TRBJ2-3
v_call: TRBV5-6
cdr3_aa: CASSFPGLAITDTQYF

j_call: TRBJ2-1
v_call: TRBV11-3
cdr3_aa: CASSSPGLADNEQFF

j_call: TRBJ1-1
v_call: TRBV2
cdr3_aa: CASSYDRGRTEAFF

j_call: TRBJ1-1
v_call: TRBV6-5
cdr3_aa: CASRFLQGLNTEAFF

j_call: TRBJ1-1
v_call: TRBV28
cdr3_aa: CASSYSGVNTEAFF